This paragraph covers one T cell receptor beta chain sequence. Its antigen is currently unknown. The data were taken from a study of cytomegalovirus exposure and HLA in healthy donors. Notes on the study in general: Trimming of TCR beta V- and J-genes showed a link, identified in a later analysis, to a missense DCLRE1C variant. The likely origin of a cluster of highly shared sequence variants was a sequencing artifact. In an earlier analysis, productive rearrangement rates for most beta V segments clustered near 87% or 30%.

The donors were healthy bone marrow donors. Both 60 Vbeta primers and 13 Jbeta primers went into the PCR. Repertoires were generated with immunoSEQ multiplex PCR, while TCRdb's copy carries only in-frame clones and drops some. The profile shows roughly 100,000 clones, about 81% of them singletons. The sample was PBMCs. The sequence derives from a male donor in good health and CMV-seropositive.

This chain's CDR3 is CASSLLGGGGGLNEQFF. The CDR3 DNA is TGTGCCAGCAGTTTATTAGGAGGGGGGGGAGGACTAAATGAGCAGTTCTTC. The chain has TRBV28 and TRBJ2-1, with a tentative D call TRBD2 (7 bases). This CDR3 region has 17 residues. V dropped 1 base and J dropped 7 bases, with 20 bases sitting between them. CDR1 is MDHEN, CDR2 SYDVKM, per germline.